Below are 3 T cell receptor beta chains sequenced from a single sample in a study of cytomegalovirus exposure and HLA in healthy donors. PCR was performed using 60 Vbeta and 13 Jbeta primers. TCRdb's copy holds only in-frame clones and misses some; the assay was immunoSEQ multiplex PCR. The table includes some 140,000 clones, about 82% detected once. The sequencing sample was made of PBMCs. The receptors here all came from a man aged 30 to 45 in good health.

J is TRBJ2-7 and V is TRBV5-4; 14 nucleotides agree with TRBD2. V lost 3 bases, J lost 4 bases, and 9 bases stayed unmatched. From germline, CDR1 is SGHNT and CDR2 YYREEE (reference sequence). This CDR3 is built from 17 residues. The CDR3 here is CASSSLGGTSGSYEQYF. CDR3 bases: TGTGCCAGCAGCTCCCTCGGGGGGACTAGCGGGAGTTACGAGCAGTACTTC.

The rearrangement joins TRBV5-1 to TRBJ2-2; weak D call: TRBD2 (6 bases). This CDR3 has 15 amino acids. V lost 0 bases and J lost 4, with 10 bases in between. Germline CDR1 and CDR2: SGHRS and YFSETQ. The CDR3 here is CASSLAAEGTGELFF. The CDR3 DNA follows: TGCGCCAGCAGCTTGGCGGCGGAGGGCACCGGGGAGCTGTTTTTT.

This clone was seen a single time. The junction departs from germline at one end; a sequencing error may be responsible. The chain joins TRBV25-1 to TRBJ2-5; no firm D call. This CDR3 region has 15 residues. Germline CDR1 is MGHDK and CDR2 is SYGVNS. CDR3 DNA: TGTGCCAGCAGTGATCCGGCTGATAGAAAAGAGGCCCAGTACTTC. Its protein is CASSDPADRKEAQYF.